Listed below are T cell receptor beta chains from one sample, sequenced in a study of blood T cell repertoires in COVID-19. TCRdb keeps only in-frame clones here, not all; method: immunoSEQ multiplex PCR. The data contain roughly 250,000 clones, 82% of them seen just once; the ten biggest clones take up about 5.3%. The sequencing input was peripheral blood. These TCRs come from a woman aged 80 or over with active or convalescent COVID-19. Each CDR3 is given with its conserved first and last residue. Fields, in order: V gene, D gene, clone size, J gene, CDR3 DNA, CDR3 protein. A D gene is named only where the DNA matches it firmly. Expanded clones are given a class, and other clones once, few, many or no size at all.

TRBV7-9	TRBD1	NA	TRBJ1-5	TGTGCCAGCAGCTTAGAACAGGGGGCGAGGGGCAATCAGCCCCAGCATTTT	CASSLEQGARGNQPQHF
TRBV11-2	NA	NA	TRBJ1-3	TGTGCCAGCAGCTTAGATCCCTTAAACACCATATATTTT	CASSLDPLNTIYF
TRBV25-1	TRBD1	NA	TRBJ2-2	TGTGCCAGCAGTGAATTCAGAGGGGGCTCGACCGGGGAGCTGTTTTTT	CASSEFRGGSTGELFF
TRBV10-3	NA	NA	TRBJ1-2	TGTGCCATCAGTGAGTCGGGGCAGACCTATGGCTACACCTTC	CAISESGQTYGYTF
TRBV19	TRBD2	few	TRBJ2-5	TGTGCCAGTAGTATAGATCAGCGGGGGGGCTTTGAGACCCAGTACTTC	CASSIDQRGGFETQYF
TRBV7-9	TRBD2	few	TRBJ2-5	TGTGCCAGCAGCCACCCAGGACTAGCGGGGGTTTTGGAGACCCAGTACTTC	CASSHPGLAGVLETQYF
TRBV19	TRBD2	NA	TRBJ2-3	TGTGCCAGTAGTATCTTCCGGGGGGGCGTCGCGTATACGCAGTATTTT	CASSIFRGGVAYTQYF
TRBV28	TRBD1	NA	TRBJ1-1	TGTGCCAGCAGCCGACAGGGGCGGAACACTGAAGCTTTCTTT	CASSRQGRNTEAFF
TRBV9	NA	NA	TRBJ1-5	TGTGCCAGCAGCGTAGGAGACGGAGATCAGCCCCAGCATTTT	CASSVGDGDQPQHF
TRBV30	NA	NA	TRBJ1-5	TGTGCCTGGAGTAATCGGGTTGCTAATCAGCCCCAGCATTTT	CAWSNRVANQPQHF
TRBV5-6	TRBD1	NA	TRBJ1-6	TGTGCCAGCAGCCTGCGGACAGGAGGTTCACCCCTCCACTTT	CASSLRTGGSPLHF
TRBV3-1/TRBV3-2	NA	few	TRBJ1-2	TGTGCCAGCAGCCGGGCGGGGACTGGTGGCTACACCTTC	CASSRAGTGGYTF
TRBV27	TRBD1	few	TRBJ1-6	TGTGCCAGCAGTGTACAGGGGTACAATTCACCCCTCCACTTT	CASSVQGYNSPLHF
TRBV28	NA	few	TRBJ1-1	TGTGCCAGCAGCCTTCCCCCCCTGGGGAGGGACACTGAAGCTTTCTTT	CASSLPPLGRDTEAFF
TRBV7-9	NA	NA	TRBJ1-2	TGTGCCAGCAGCCTAGATTCACTTCCCTATGGCTACACCTTC	CASSLDSLPYGYTF
TRBV5-1	NA	few	TRBJ2-7	TGCGCCAGCAGCTTGGGAATTACAGGTTTCGGAACCTACGAGCAGTACTTC	CASSLGITGFGTYEQYF
TRBV5-1	TRBD2	NA	TRBJ2-5	TGCGCCAGCAGCCTAGCGGGTGGGAAAAAAGAGACCCAGTACTTC	CASSLAGGKKETQYF
TRBV25-1	TRBD1	NA	TRBJ1-3	TGTGCCAGCAGAGACAGGGGAACTGGAAACACCATATATTTT	CASRDRGTGNTIYF
TRBV4-2	NA	NA	TRBJ1-5	TGTGCCAGCAGCCAAGAATTGGGGACTTCAGGTCAGCCCCAGCATTTT	CASSQELGTSGQPQHF
TRBV7-2	TRBD2	NA	TRBJ2-7	TGTGCCAGCAGCTTTCCCCTAGCGGGGGCCTACGAGCAGTACTTC	CASSFPLAGAYEQYF
TRBV5-1	NA	few	TRBJ1-4	TGCGCCAGCAGCTTGGTAGCCTCTAATGAAAAACTGTTTTTT	CASSLVASNEKLFF
TRBV10-3	TRBD2	NA	TRBJ2-7	TGTGCCATCGGGGGACTAGCGGACTCCTACGAGCAGTACTTC	CAIGGLADSYEQYF
TRBV28	NA	NA	TRBJ1-4	TGTGCCAGCAAGGGGAGGGTATGGGAAAAACTGTTTTTT	CASKGRVWEKLFF
TRBV5-5	NA	NA	TRBJ1-2	TGTGCCAGCAGCTTGGACTTTGGGGCTCTCATTTATGGCTACACCTTC	CASSLDFGALIYGYTF
TRBV2	TRBD2	NA	TRBJ2-1	TGTGCCAGCAGCGCCCCACTGGGTAGCGGGAGGGCTACTGAGCAGTTCTTC	CASSAPLGSGRATEQFF
TRBV7-9	TRBD2	NA	TRBJ2-2	TGTGCCAGCAGGAAGCAACTAGCGGGAGACACCGGGGAGCTGTTTTTT	CASRKQLAGDTGELFF
TRBV20-1	TRBD1	NA	TRBJ2-7	TGCAGTGCTAGTGGGCCGGGACAGGGGGACTCTCGGCGGGGCGAGCAGTACTTC	CSASGPGQGDSRRGEQYF
TRBV5-1	TRBD2	NA	TRBJ2-3	TGCGCCAGCAGCCCACGGACTAGCGGGGGGGTAGATACGCAGTATTTT	CASSPRTSGGVDTQYF
TRBV19	NA	NA	TRBJ1-1	TGTGCCAGTAGTATAATGGCGGGGACTGAAGCTTTCTTT	CASSIMAGTEAFF
TRBV10-1	TRBD2	few	TRBJ2-7	TGCGCCAGCAGTGAGTTAGCGGGAGCGGTTGAGCAGTACTTC	CASSELAGAVEQYF
TRBV19	NA	NA	TRBJ2-7	TGTGCCAGTAGTATAGTGGGCAGATCCTACGAGCAGTACTTC	CASSIVGRSYEQYF
TRBV28	NA	once	TRBJ1-2	TGTGCCAGCAGTTTGGTGGGCCTCGGTTATGGCTACACCTTC	CASSLVGLGYGYTF
TRBV2	TRBD1	NA	TRBJ2-1	TGTGCCAGCAGTAAACAGGGGATATCCGATGAGCAGTTCTTC	CASSKQGISDEQFF
TRBV18	NA	NA	TRBJ1-1	TGTGCCAGCTCACCGGGGTGGAGGAGGAACACTGAAGCTTTCTTT	CASSPGWRRNTEAFF
TRBV19	NA	NA	TRBJ2-5	TGTGCCAGTACCTCCCGACCGACTAACGTGGGGGCAGAGACCCAGTACTTC	CASTSRPTNVGAETQYF
TRBV25-1	TRBD1	NA	TRBJ1-4	TGTGCCAGCAGTGAATCACAGGGGGGGTTTTCTAATGAAAAACTGTTTTTT	CASSESQGGFSNEKLFF
TRBV30	TRBD2	NA	TRBJ2-5	TGTGCCTGGAGCGTTTTGGGGACTAGCAGGGAGACCCAGTACTTC	CAWSVLGTSRETQYF
TRBV15	TRBD1	NA	TRBJ1-5	TGTGCCACCAGCAGCCTGGACAGGGGGCCCCAGCATTTT	CATSSLDRGPQHF
TRBV6-5	NA	NA	TRBJ2-1	TGTGCCAGCAGTTACTCGAGTCAATTTTCGGGTGAGCAGTTCTTC	CASSYSSQFSGEQFF
TRBV11-2	TRBD2	NA	TRBJ2-7	TGTGCCAGCAGCTCCCTGGGCGGGGGGGCCTACGAGCAGTACTTC	CASSSLGGGAYEQYF